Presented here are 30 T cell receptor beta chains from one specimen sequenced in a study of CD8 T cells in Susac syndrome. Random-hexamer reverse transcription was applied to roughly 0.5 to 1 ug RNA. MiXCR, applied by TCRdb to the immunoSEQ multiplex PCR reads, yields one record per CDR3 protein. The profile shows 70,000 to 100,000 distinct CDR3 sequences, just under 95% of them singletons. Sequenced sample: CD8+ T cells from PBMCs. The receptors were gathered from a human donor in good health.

The CDR3 sequence is CASSPLGTAPTEQYF. In DNA, the CDR3 is TGTGCCAGCTCACCACTGGGGACAGCCCCTACCGAGCAGTACTTC. This sequence joins TRBV18 and TRBJ2-7, with 7 bases identical to TRBD1. CDR3 length: 15 amino acids. Germline CDR1 KGHSH, CDR2 LQKENI. V was clipped by 1 base and J by 6 bases; unmatched bases: 9.

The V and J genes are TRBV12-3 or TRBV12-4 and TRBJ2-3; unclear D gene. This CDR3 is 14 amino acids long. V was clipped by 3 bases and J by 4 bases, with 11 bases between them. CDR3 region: CASSLEGGADTQYF. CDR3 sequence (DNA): TGTGCCAGCAGTTTGGAAGGTGGAGCAGATACGCAGTATTTT.

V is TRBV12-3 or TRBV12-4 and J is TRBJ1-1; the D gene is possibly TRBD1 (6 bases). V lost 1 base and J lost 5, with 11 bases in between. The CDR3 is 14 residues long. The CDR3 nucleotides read TGTGCCAGCAGTTTAGGGGGGGCTGGAACTGAAGCTTTCTTT. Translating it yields CASSLGGAGTEAFF.

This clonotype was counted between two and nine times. CDR3 protein: CAWSVTRGPYEQYF. CDR3 nucleotides: TGTGCCTGGAGTGTGACCAGGGGGCCCTACGAGCAGTACTTC. The rearrangement uses TRBV30 and TRBJ2-7; 8 bases are shared with TRBD1. CDR1 and CDR2 (germline): GTSNPN, SVGIG (reference sequence). V lost 0 bases and J lost 2; bases outside the gene matches: 3. This CDR3 is built from 14 residues.

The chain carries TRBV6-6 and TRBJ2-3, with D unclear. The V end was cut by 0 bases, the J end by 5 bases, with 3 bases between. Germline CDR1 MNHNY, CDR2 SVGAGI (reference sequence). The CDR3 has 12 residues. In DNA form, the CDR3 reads TGTGCCAGCAGTTACTCTTTAGATACGCAGTATTTT. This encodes CASSYSLDTQYF.

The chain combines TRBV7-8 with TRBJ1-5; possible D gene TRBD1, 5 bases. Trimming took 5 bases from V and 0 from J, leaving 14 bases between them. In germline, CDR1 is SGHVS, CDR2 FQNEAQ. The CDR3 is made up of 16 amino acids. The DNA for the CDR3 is TGTGCCAGCAGCGGACCCCAGGGAATTAGCAATCAGCCCCAGCATTTT. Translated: CASSGPQGISNQPQHF. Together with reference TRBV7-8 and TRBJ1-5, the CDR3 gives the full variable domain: GAGVSQSPRYKVAKRGQDVALRCDPISGHVSLFWYQQALGQGPEFLTYFQNEAQLDKSGLPSDRFFAERPEGSVSTLKIQRTQQEDSAVYLCASSGPQGISNQPQHFGDGTRLSIL.

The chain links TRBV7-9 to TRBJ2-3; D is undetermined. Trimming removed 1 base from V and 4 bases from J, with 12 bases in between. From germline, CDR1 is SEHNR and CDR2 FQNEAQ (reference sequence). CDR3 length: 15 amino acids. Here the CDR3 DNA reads TGTGCCAGCAGCTTAGTTTCGCTAGAAGCAGATACGCAGTATTTT. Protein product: CASSLVSLEADTQYF.

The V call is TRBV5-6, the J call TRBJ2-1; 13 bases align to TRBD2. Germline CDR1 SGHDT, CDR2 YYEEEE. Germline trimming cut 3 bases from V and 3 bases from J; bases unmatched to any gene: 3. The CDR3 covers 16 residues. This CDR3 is CASSWGLAGSYNEQFF. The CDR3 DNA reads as TGTGCCAGCAGCTGGGGACTAGCGGGGAGCTACAATGAGCAGTTCTTC.

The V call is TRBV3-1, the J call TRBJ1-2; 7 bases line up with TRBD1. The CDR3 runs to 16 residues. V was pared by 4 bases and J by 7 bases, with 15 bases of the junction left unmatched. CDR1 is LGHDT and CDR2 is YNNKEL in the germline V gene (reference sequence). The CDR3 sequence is CASSPQGDDRVAGYTF. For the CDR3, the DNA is TGTGCCAGCAGCCCTCAAGGGGACGACAGGGTCGCTGGCTACACCTTC.

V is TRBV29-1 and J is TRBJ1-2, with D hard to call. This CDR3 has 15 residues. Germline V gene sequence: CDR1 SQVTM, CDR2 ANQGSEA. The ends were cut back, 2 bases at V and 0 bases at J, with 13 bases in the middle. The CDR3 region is CSVENSAMANYGYTF. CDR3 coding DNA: TGCAGCGTTGAAAACTCGGCAATGGCTAACTATGGCTACACCTTC.

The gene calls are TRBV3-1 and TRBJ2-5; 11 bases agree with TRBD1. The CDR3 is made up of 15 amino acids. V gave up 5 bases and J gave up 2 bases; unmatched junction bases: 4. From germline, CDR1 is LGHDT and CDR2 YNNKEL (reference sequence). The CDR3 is CASSSDRGRQETQYF. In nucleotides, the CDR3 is TGTGCCAGCAGCTCGGACAGGGGGCGTCAAGAGACCCAGTACTTC.

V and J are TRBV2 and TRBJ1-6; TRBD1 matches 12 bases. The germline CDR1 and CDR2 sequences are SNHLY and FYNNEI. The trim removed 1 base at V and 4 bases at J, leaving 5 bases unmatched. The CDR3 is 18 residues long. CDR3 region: CASSEEGQGAFYNSPLHF. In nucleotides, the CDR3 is TGTGCCAGCAGTGAAGAGGGACAGGGGGCCTTTTATAATTCACCCCTCCACTTT.

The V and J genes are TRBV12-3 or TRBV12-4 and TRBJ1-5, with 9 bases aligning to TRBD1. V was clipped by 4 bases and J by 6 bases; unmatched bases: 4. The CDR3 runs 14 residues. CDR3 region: CASSYGTGTQPQHF. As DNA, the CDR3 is TGTGCCAGCAGTTACGGGACAGGGACTCAGCCCCAGCATTTT.

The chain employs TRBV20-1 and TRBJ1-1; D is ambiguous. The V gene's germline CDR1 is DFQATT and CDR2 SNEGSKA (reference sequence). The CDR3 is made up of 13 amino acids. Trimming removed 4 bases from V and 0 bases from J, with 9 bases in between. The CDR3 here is CSAKTALNTEAFF. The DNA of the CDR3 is TGCAGTGCTAAAACGGCCTTGAACACTGAAGCTTTCTTT.

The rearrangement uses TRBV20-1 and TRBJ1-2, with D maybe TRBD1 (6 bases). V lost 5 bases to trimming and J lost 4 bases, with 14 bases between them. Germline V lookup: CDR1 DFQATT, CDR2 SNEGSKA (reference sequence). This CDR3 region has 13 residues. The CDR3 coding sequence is TGCAGTGCTGCCCACAGGGAGTCCTATGGCTACACCTTC. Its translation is CSAAHRESYGYTF.

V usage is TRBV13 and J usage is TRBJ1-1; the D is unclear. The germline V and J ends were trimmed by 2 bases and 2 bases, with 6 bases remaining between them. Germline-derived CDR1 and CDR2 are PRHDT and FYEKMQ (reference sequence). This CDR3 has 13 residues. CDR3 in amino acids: CASSLYVNTEAFF. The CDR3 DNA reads TGTGCCAGCAGCTTATATGTCAACACTGAAGCTTTCTTT.

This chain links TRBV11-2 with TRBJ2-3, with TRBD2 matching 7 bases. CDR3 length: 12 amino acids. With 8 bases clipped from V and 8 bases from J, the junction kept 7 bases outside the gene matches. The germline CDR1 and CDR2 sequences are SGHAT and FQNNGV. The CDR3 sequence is CASSVGEGTQYF. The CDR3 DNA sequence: TGTGCCAGCTCCGTCGGGGAGGGTACGCAGTATTTT.

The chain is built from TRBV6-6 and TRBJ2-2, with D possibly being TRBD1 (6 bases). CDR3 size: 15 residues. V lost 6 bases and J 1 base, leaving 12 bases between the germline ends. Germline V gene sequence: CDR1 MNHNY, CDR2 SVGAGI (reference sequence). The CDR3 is CASSLQGGNTGELFF. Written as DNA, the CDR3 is TGTGCCAGCAGCCTCCAAGGGGGGAACACCGGGGAGCTGTTTTTT.

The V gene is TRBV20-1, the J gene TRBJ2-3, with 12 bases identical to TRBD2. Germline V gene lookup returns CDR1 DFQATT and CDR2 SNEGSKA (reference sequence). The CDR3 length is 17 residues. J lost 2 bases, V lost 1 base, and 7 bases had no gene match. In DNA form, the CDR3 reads TGCAGTGCTAGAGGGGACGGACTAGCGGGGTTCACAGATACGCAGTATTTT. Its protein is CSARGDGLAGFTDTQYF.

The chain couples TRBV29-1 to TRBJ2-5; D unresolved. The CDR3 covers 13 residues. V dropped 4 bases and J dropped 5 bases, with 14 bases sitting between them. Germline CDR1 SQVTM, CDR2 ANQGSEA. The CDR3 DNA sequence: TGCAGCGTTGTACAGCCAGTAAAGGAGACCCAGTACTTC. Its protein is CSVVQPVKETQYF.

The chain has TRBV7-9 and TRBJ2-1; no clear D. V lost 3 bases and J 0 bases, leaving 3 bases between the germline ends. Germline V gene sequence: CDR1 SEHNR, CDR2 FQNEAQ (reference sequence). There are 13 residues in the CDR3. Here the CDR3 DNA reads TGTGCCAGCAGCTTGCCCTCCTACAATGAGCAGTTCTTC. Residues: CASSLPSYNEQFF.

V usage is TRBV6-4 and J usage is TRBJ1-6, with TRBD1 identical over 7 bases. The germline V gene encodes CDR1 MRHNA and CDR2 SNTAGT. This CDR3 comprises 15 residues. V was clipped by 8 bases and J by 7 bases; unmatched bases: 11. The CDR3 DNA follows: TGTGCCAGCGCCAACTTAGGGGGCGGGAATTCACCCCTCCACTTT. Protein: CASANLGGGNSPLHF.

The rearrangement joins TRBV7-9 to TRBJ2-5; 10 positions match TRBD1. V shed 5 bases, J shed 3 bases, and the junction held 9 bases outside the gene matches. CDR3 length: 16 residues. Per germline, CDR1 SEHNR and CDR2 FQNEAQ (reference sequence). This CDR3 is CASSIRDRGVEETQYF. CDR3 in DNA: TGTGCCAGCAGCATCCGGGACAGGGGAGTCGAAGAGACCCAGTACTTC.

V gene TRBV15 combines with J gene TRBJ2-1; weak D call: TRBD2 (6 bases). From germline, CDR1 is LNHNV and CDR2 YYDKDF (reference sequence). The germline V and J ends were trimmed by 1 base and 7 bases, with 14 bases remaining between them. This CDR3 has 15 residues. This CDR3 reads CATSRASEASNEQFF. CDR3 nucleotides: TGTGCCACCAGCAGAGCTAGCGAGGCCTCGAATGAGCAGTTCTTC.

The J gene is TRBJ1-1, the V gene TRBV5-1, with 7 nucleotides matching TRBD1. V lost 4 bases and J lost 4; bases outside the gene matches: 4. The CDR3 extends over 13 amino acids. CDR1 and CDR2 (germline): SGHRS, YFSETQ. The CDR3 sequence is CASSLGQTTEAFF. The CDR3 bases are TGCGCCAGCAGCCTGGGACAGACCACTGAAGCTTTCTTT.

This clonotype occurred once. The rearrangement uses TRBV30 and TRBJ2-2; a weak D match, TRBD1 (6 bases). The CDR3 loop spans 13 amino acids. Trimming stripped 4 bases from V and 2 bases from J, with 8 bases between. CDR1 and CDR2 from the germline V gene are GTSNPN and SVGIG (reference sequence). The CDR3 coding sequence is TGTGCCTGGACGGGACAAAACACCGGGGAGCTGTTTTTT. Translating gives CAWTGQNTGELFF.

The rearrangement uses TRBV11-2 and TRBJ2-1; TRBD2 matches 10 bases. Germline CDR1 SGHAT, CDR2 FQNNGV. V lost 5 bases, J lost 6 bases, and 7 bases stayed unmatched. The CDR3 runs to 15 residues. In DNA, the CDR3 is TGTGCCAGCAGCCGGATAGCGGGGGGCCGCAATGAGCAGTTCTTC. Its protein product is CASSRIAGGRNEQFF.

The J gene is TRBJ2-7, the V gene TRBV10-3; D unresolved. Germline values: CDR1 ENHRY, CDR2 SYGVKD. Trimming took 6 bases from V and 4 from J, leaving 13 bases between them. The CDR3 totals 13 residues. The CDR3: CAIRGRNPYEQYF. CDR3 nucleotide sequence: TGTGCCATCAGAGGACGGAACCCATACGAGCAGTACTTC.

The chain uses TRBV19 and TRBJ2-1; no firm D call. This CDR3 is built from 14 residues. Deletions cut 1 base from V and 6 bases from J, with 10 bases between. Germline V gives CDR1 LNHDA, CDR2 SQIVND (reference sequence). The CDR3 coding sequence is TGTGCCAGTAGTATAGGCATCGGCCCCAATGAGCAGTTCTTC. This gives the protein CASSIGIGPNEQFF.

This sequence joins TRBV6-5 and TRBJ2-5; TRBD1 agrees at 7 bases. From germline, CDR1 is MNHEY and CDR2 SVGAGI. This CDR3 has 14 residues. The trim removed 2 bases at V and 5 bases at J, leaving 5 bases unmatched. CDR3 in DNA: TGTGCCAGCAGTTACCTGGGACAGATCGAGACCCAGTACTTC. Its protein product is CASSYLGQIETQYF.